This TCR beta chain was captured by sequencing in a study of blood T cell repertoires in COVID-19. About the study: The United States, Italy and Spain supplied acute and convalescent COVID-19 samples. PBMCs, B-cell-depleted T cells, or T cells provided the cDNA or gDNA that made up the material.

The protocol was immunoSEQ multiplex PCR, while the TCRdb copy is restricted to in-frame clones and leaves out a portion. The data contain about 71,000 clones, over 75% of them singletons. Germline V gene lookup returns CDR1 DFQATT and CDR2 SNEGSKA (reference sequence). The CDR3 is 15 amino acids. Trimming shortened V by 3 bases and J by 0 bases, and 12 bases separated the two germline ends. J is TRBJ1-5 and V is TRBV20-1, with D possibly matching TRBD1 (6 bases). The material sequenced was peripheral blood. This TCR derives from an elderly woman with acute or convalescent COVID-19. This CDR3 reads CSASRDTGSNQPQHF. Written as DNA, the CDR3 is TGCAGTGCTAGTAGGGACACGGGTAGCAATCAGCCCCAGCATTTT.